This T cell receptor (beta chain) was sequenced during a study of regulatory and conventional T cells in RAG deficiency (dated by TCRdb to about 2017). With regard to the full study: High-throughput TCR beta sequencing was used to compare the repertoire diversity and composition of Treg, conventional CD4+ and CD8+ T cells between RAG-deficient patients and healthy controls.

Results and caveats for the whole study, not just this receptor: For some subjects, some T-cell subset analyses were not performed. Shorter CDR3 lengths were found in all patient T-cell subsets, and >75% Treg-Tconv repertoire overlap at nucleotide and amino acid level was observed in Omenn syndrome patients. Markedly lower Shannon entropy and higher Simpson indices were observed in RAG-deficient patients than in control T-cell subpopulations. In Omenn syndrome and CID/AS patients compared with controls, 75 to 100-fold fewer unique TCR beta sequences were detected from Treg cells, versus 9.5 to 10-fold fewer for other subsets. In Omenn syndrome patients, sorted CD25-high CD127-low cells may represent peripherally activated cells rather than bona fide Treg cells.

The method was the immunoSEQ multiplex PCR assay. Rearranged TCR beta chain products were amplified from the genomic DNA of sorted T-cell subsets and were then sequenced. On the study's bioinformatics: Repertoire diversity of productive TCR beta rearrangements was quantified using Shannon entropy and Simpson indices. To assess clonal expansion, the frequencies of the 100 most abundant productive TCR beta clonotypes were added up as a share of total reads. The TRB repertoires were scored with a self-reactivity index built on which amino acids appear at CDR3beta positions 6 and 7. Repertoire analyses used two-way ANOVA; flow cytometric analyses used Student t or Mann-Whitney tests. TCRdb took over this immuneACCESS table, retaining in-frame rearrangements with V and J assigned. Such tables are incomplete; in checked studies, under half of the missing clones stem from an unresolved V gene, and the remainder is unexplained. V and J calls and clone size are those listed in that table; D and trimming were worked out from the DNA. The sample contains over 7,500 clones, 80% of them found a single time. The top ten clonotypes cover 30% to 40% of the sample.

The cysteine opens and the phenylalanine closes a CDR3 of 15 amino acids. Only CDR3 DNA remains: 45 bases, in frame from the first base. The trim is 0 bases for V and 8 bases for J, with a gap of 14 bases between the germline ends. CDR1 and CDR2 are read off the germline V gene as SGHAT and FQNNGV. About this clone: The specificity of this receptor is unknown. Base qualities are not at hand, and no much larger clone is one base apart.

For repertoire analyses, the comparison group consisted of fewer than 10 healthy control donors. Before genomic DNA extraction, CD8+ T cells without CD4 were isolated from blood. These data were also reused for a study on regulatory T cells. The second study, in turn, reports: The multiplex PCR used 52 forward TRBV primers and 13 reverse TRBJ primers, with assay-based and computational corrections for amplification bias. Repertoires from patients had restricted unique TRB V-J pairs and skewed V and J gene usage, with the strongest effect in regulatory T cells. The study compared T-cell receptor beta repertoires of sorted regulatory, conventional CD4+ and CD8+ T cells in CD3G-deficient patients with those in healthy controls. Ficoll density separation was used to isolate peripheral blood mononuclear cells. A FACSAria cell sorter was used to isolate CD3+ CD8+ CD4- T cells. Within the immunoSEQ assay, multiplex PCR amplified rearranged TRB loci from genomic DNA. Sequencing of the TRB amplicons was done on an Illumina HiSeq platform. Custom algorithms error-filtered the raw sequences and aligned the raw sequences to reference gene sequences, after which the immunoSEQ online tools were used for analysis. Frequencies of productive and nonproductive TRB rearrangements were evaluated among both unique and total sequences. Groups were compared by t tests, Mann-Whitney tests or two-way ANOVA performed in Prism software.

The V and J segments used are TRBV11-2 and TRBJ1-5, and TRBD1 may be the D gene, going by 5 matching bases. The sequence came from a human donor in good health. The sample taken for sequencing was CD8+ T cells sorted from blood. This receptor carries the CDR3 CASSLDYGGREPQHF. The sequenced DNA is TGTGCCAGCAGCTTAGATTATGGGGGAAGGGAGCCCCAGCATTTT.